These T cell receptor beta chains were read from a single sample in a study of T cell changes during pregnancy in multiple sclerosis. Generated by immunoSEQ multiplex PCR, the TCRdb table keeps only in-frame clones and is missing some. The sample lists 41,000 or so clones, around nine tenths occurring once. Here the sequenced sample was CD8+ T cells from peripheral blood mononuclear cells, taken in the third trimester of pregnancy. The receptor source for this set is a female donor with multiple sclerosis, enrolled in a pregnancy study. Both conserved end residues are part of each CDR3. The D gene is left open where the match is weak. Clone size appears in some rows only: once, few, many, or a class for an expanded clone.

j_call | v_call | d_call | clone_size | cdr3_aa | cdr3_nt
TRBJ2-6 | TRBV7-9 | - | - | CASSLPGHPNSGANVLTF | TGTGCCAGCAGCTTACCAGGACACCCCAACTCTGGGGCCAACGTCCTGACTTTC
TRBJ1-1 | TRBV29-1 | - | - | CSVWWSYTEAFF | TGCAGCGTTTGGTGGAGTTACACTGAAGCTTTCTTT
TRBJ2-3 | TRBV13 | - | - | CASSLGSWPDTQYF | TGTGCCAGCAGCTTAGGTTCGTGGCCAGATACGCAGTATTTT
TRBJ1-5 | TRBV11-1 | - | - | CASSLHSNQPQHF | TGTGCCAGCAGCTTACATAGCAATCAGCCCCAGCATTTT
TRBJ2-7 | TRBV11-2 | TRBD2 | once | CASSLEWLAGETREQYF | TGTGCCAGCAGCTTAGAATGGTTGGCGGGGGAGACCCGCGAGCAGTACTTC
TRBJ1-1 | TRBV27 | - | - | CASSFGFQGSEAFF | TGTGCCAGCAGTTTTGGTTTCCAGGGCTCTGAAGCTTTCTTT
TRBJ2-7 | TRBV2 | - | - | CASSEEEGQSYEQYF | TGTGCCAGCAGTGAAGAAGAAGGACAGTCCTACGAGCAGTACTTC
TRBJ2-3 | TRBV9 | TRBD2 | - | CASSEWTSGSTDTQYF | TGTGCCAGCAGCGAATGGACTAGCGGGAGCACAGATACGCAGTATTTT
TRBJ1-5 | TRBV30 | - | - | CAWSSVRNQPQHF | TGTGCCTGGAGTTCGGTTCGTAATCAGCCCCAGCATTTT
TRBJ2-7 | TRBV27 | - | - | CASSWATNYEQYF | TGTGCCAGCAGTTGGGCAACCAACTACGAGCAGTACTTC
TRBJ1-1 | TRBV10-3 | - | - | CAGSRGDTEAFF | TGTGCGGGTTCCCGCGGGGACACTGAAGCTTTCTTT
TRBJ2-3 | TRBV9 | TRBD1 | - | CASSEQGAGVTDTQYF | TGTGCCAGCAGCGAACAGGGGGCGGGGGTCACAGATACGCAGTATTTT
TRBJ2-7 | TRBV27 | TRBD2 | - | CASSLSFGRAGTYEQYF | TGTGCCAGCAGTTTATCGTTCGGGAGGGCCGGAACCTACGAGCAGTACTTC
TRBJ2-7 | TRBV9 | - | many | CASSVGASGYEQYF | TGTGCCAGCAGCGTAGGAGCATCAGGCTACGAGCAGTACTTC
TRBJ2-7 | TRBV5-4 | TRBD1 | - | CASSTRQGYEQYF | TGTGCCAGCAGCACACGACAGGGCTACGAGCAGTACTTC
TRBJ1-1 | TRBV5-8 | - | once | CASSHRAGTLINPGAFF | TGTGCCAGCAGCCACCGGGCCGGGACACTGATAAATCCCGGAGCTTTCTTT
TRBJ2-3 | TRBV27 | - | - | CASSLSGSTDTQYF | TGTGCCAGCAGTTTAAGCGGAAGCACAGATACGCAGTATTTT
TRBJ2-1 | TRBV28 | - | once | CASSLVGGEQFF | TGTGCCAGCAGTTTAGTGGGGGGAGAGCAGTTCTTC
TRBJ1-5 | TRBV7-9 | TRBD1 | - | CASSLVGQGGDQPQHF | TGTGCCAGCAGCTTAGTCGGACAGGGCGGGGATCAGCCCCAGCATTTT
TRBJ1-2 | TRBV5-1 | - | once | CASSAPTGGFSSGAYGYTF | TGCGCCAGCAGCGCACCCACGGGAGGCTTCTCAAGCGGGGCCTATGGCTACACCTTC
TRBJ2-7 | TRBV18 | TRBD2 | - | CASSPVSSGYEQYF | TGTGCCAGCTCACCAGTCTCTAGCGGCTACGAGCAGTACTTC
TRBJ2-2 | TRBV6-4 | - | - | CASSDSGQSGELFF | TGTGCCAGCAGTGACTCCGGACAGTCCGGGGAGCTGTTTTTT
TRBJ1-5 | TRBV5-1 | - | - | CASSLAREFNQPQHF | TGCGCCAGCAGCTTGGCGCGGGAGTTCAATCAGCCCCAGCATTTT
TRBJ2-3 | TRBV27 | - | - | CASSRVGAGVSTGTDTQYF | TGTGCCAGCAGCCGGGTGGGGGCGGGAGTATCGACGGGCACAGATACGCAGTATTTT
TRBJ2-1 | TRBV4-3 | - | - | CASSQDRASWDEQFF | TGCGCCAGCAGCCAAGATAGGGCTAGCTGGGATGAGCAGTTCTTC
TRBJ1-2 | TRBV28 | - | - | CASSLFELNYGYTF | TGTGCCAGCAGTTTATTTGAGTTAAACTATGGCTACACCTTC
TRBJ1-2 | TRBV7-6 | TRBD1 | - | CASSLKTGAPGGYTF | TGTGCCAGCAGCTTAAAGACAGGGGCACCAGGGGGCTACACCTTC
TRBJ2-7 | TRBV28 | TRBD2 | - | CASSSLAGSSYEQYF | TGTGCCAGCAGTTCTCTAGCGGGGAGCTCCTACGAGCAGTACTTC
TRBJ2-7 | TRBV28 | TRBD2 | - | CASSADLAGRRYEQYF | TGTGCCAGCAGTGCAGACCTAGCGGGAAGACGCTACGAGCAGTACTTC
TRBJ2-7 | TRBV7-3 | - | - | CASSLQSAYEQYF | TGTGCCAGCAGCCTTCAGTCCGCCTACGAGCAGTACTTC
TRBJ2-1 | TRBV11-3 | TRBD2 | - | CASSSRGGGYNEQFF | TGTGCCAGCAGCTCCCGCGGGGGTGGCTACAATGAGCAGTTCTTC
TRBJ2-4 | TRBV27 | TRBD2 | once | CASSSLAGEGNIQYF | TGTGCCAGCAGTTCCCTAGCGGGAGAGGGAAACATTCAGTACTTC
TRBJ2-7 | TRBV13 | - | - | CASSLSLHGGEQYF | TGTGCCAGCAGCTTATCTCTCCATGGAGGGGAGCAGTACTTC
TRBJ2-3 | TRBV5-1 | TRBD2 | - | CASSFSGRGPDTQYF | TGCGCCAGCAGCTTTAGCGGGAGGGGTCCAGATACGCAGTATTTT
TRBJ1-1 | TRBV13 | TRBD1 | once | CASSQLGTGETEAFF | TGTGCCAGCAGTCAACTTGGGACAGGGGAAACTGAAGCTTTCTTT
TRBJ1-2 | TRBV28 | - | - | CASSFAQLIRGYTF | TGTGCCAGCAGTTTTGCACAGCTAATAAGGGGCTACACCTTC
TRBJ1-3 | TRBV7-9 | TRBD1 | - | CASSSDGTAVYSGNTIYF | TGTGCCAGCAGCTCCGACGGGACAGCCGTTTACTCTGGAAACACCATATATTTT
TRBJ2-7 | TRBV19 | TRBD1 | - | CASSKDRVTSHEQYF | TGTGCCAGTAGTAAAGACAGGGTTACATCCCACGAGCAGTACTTC
TRBJ2-2 | TRBV5-1 | - | - | CASSLSLANTGELFF | TGCGCCAGCAGCTTGTCGCTAGCCAACACCGGGGAGCTGTTTTTT
TRBJ1-2 | TRBV7-9 | - | - | CASSMADRTTYGYTF | TGTGCCAGCAGCATGGCAGACAGGACCACCTATGGCTACACCTTC
TRBJ2-1 | TRBV4-3 | - | once | CASSQAGPGDEQFF | TGCGCCAGCAGCCAAGCGGGCCCAGGGGATGAGCAGTTCTTC
TRBJ1-5 | TRBV19 | - | - | CASSITGQSNQPQHF | TGTGCCAGTAGTATCACAGGACAGAGCAATCAGCCCCAGCATTTT
TRBJ2-7 | TRBV5-5 | - | - | CASSWGVAAGPYEQYF | TGTGCCAGCAGCTGGGGGGTAGCGGCAGGGCCGTACGAGCAGTACTTC
TRBJ2-1 | TRBV4-1 | - | - | CASSDRLGGDEQFF | TGCGCCAGCAGCGATAGACTAGGGGGGGATGAGCAGTTCTTC